This TCR beta chain was identified during a study of Graves' ophthalmopathy and Graves' hyperthyroidism. The table lists this clonotype with many counts. RNA transcripts provided the template for amplifying TCR beta CDR3 regions. Scientists carried out first-round RT-PCR using HTBI primers and then a second-round multiplex PCR. TCRdb redid the calling of the multiplex PCR reads with MiXCR, one entry per CDR3 protein. The sample holds 350,000 to 450,000 distinct CDR3 sequences, approximately 20% seen once. This CDR3 has 14 amino acids. Germline CDR1 and CDR2: MNHNS and SASEGT. The V and J ends lost 4 bases and 8 bases, in that order; junction bases with no gene match: 10.

Sequences were obtained from peripheral blood. The sequence was collected from a young woman with Graves' ophthalmopathy. The chain has TRBV6-1 and TRBJ1-2; TRBD1 matches at 7 bases. In DNA, the CDR3 is TGTGCCAGCAGTGTGGGGACAGTGGGGAGAGGCTACACCTTC. Its protein is CASSVGTVGRGYTF.